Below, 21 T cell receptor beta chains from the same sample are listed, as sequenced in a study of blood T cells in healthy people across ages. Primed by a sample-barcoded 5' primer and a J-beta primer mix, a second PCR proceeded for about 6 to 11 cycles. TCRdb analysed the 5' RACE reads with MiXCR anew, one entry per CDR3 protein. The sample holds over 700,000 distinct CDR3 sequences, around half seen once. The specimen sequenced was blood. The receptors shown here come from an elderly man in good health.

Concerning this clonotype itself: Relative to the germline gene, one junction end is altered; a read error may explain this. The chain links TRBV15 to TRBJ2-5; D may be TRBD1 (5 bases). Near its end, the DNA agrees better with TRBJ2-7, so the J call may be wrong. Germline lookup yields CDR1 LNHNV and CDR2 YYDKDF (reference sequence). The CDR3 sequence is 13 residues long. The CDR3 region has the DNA TGTGCCGCCAGCAGAAGGACATTCGACGAGCAGTACTTC. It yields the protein CAASRRTFDEQYF.

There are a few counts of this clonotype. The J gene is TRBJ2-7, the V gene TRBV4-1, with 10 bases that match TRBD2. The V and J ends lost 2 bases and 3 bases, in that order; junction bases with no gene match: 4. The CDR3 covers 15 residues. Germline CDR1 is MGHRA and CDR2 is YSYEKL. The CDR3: CASSQSGRGIYEQYF. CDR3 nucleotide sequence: TGCGCCAGCAGCCAAAGCGGGAGGGGGATCTACGAGCAGTACTTC.

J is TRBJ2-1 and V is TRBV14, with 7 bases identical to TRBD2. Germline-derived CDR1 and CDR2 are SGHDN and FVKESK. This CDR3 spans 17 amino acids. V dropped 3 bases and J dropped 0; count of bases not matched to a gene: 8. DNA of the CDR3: TGTGCCAGCAGCCATCTCAGCGGGACCTACTCCTACAATGAGCAGTTCTTC. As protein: CASSHLSGTYSYNEQFF. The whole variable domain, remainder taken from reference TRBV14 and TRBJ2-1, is EAGVTQFPSHSVIEKGQTVTLRCDPISGHDNLYWYRRVMGKEIKFLLHFVKESKQDESGMPNNRFLAERTGGTYSTLKVQPAELEDSGVYFCASSHLSGTYSYNEQFFGPGTRLTVL.

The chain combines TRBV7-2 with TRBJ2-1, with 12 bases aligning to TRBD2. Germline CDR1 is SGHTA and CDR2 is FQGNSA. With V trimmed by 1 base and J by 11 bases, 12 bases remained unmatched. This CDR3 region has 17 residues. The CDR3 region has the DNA TGTGCCAGCAGCTTAGGGCCCCGGACTAGCGGGACAGGGAAGCAGTTCTTC. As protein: CASSLGPRTSGTGKQFF.

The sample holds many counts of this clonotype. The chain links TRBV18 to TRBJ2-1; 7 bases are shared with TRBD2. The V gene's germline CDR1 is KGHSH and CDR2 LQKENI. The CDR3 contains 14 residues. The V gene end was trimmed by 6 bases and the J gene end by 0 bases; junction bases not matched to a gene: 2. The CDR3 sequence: CASSRTSSYNEQFF. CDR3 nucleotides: TGTGCCAGCTCTCGGACTAGCTCCTACAATGAGCAGTTCTTC.

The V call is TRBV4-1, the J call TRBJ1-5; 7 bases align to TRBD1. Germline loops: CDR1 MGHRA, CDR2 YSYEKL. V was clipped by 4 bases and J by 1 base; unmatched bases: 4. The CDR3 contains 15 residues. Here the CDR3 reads CASSLRQGSNQPQHF. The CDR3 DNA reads TGCGCCAGCAGCCTCAGACAGGGCAGCAATCAGCCCCAGCATTTT.

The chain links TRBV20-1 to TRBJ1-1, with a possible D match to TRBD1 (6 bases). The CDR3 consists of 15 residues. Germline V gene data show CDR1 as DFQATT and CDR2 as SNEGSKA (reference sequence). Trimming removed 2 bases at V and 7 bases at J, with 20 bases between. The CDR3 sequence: CSARPTGYELGEAFF. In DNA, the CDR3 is TGCAGTGCTAGACCCACAGGGTATGAACTTGGTGAAGCTTTCTTT.

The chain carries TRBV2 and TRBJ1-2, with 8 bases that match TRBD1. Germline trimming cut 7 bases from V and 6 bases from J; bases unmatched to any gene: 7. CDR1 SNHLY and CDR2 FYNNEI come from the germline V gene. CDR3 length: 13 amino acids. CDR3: CASIATGVDGYTF. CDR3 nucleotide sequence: TGTGCCAGCATCGCGACAGGGGTCGATGGCTACACCTTC.

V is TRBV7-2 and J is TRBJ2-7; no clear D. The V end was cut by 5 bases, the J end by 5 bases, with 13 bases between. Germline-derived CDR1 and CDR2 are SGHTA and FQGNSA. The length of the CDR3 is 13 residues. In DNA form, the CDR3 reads TGTGCCAGCAGCCCCCCCCAACCGGACGAGCAGTACTTC. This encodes CASSPPQPDEQYF.

The CDR3 region is CASSQSAFSGDTQYF. The CDR3 DNA sequence: TGTGCCAGCAGCCAGTCAGCCTTCTCCGGGGATACGCAGTATTTT. The chain links TRBV3-1 to TRBJ2-3; D is unclear. Germline V gives CDR1 LGHDT, CDR2 YNNKEL (reference sequence). This CDR3 has 15 amino acids. V was clipped by 3 bases and J by 6 bases, with 16 bases between them.

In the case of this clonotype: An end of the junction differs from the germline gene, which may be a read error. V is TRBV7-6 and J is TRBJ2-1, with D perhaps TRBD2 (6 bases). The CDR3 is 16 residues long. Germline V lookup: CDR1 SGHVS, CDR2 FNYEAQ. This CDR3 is CASSFAGGIFYNEQFF. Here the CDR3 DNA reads TGCGCCAGCAGCTTCGCTGGCGGGATTTTTTACAATGAGCAGTTCTTC.

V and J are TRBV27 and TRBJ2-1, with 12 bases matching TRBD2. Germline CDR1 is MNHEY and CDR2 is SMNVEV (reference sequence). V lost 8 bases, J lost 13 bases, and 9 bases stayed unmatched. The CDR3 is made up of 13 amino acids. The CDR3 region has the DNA TGTGCCAGCGGAAGACTAGCGGGAGATAGACAGTTCTTC. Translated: CASGRLAGDRQFF.

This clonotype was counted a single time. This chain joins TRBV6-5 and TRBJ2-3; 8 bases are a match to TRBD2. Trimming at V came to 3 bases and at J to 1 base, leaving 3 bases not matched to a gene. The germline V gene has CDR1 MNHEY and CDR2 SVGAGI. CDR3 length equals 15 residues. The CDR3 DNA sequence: TGTGCCAGCAGTTATGCGGGAGGAGGCACAGATACGCAGTATTTT. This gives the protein CASSYAGGGTDTQYF.

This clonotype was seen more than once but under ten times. CDR3 loop: CASSQVGRDIQETQYF. CDR3 bases: TGCGCCAGCAGCCAAGTTGGGCGGGACATACAAGAGACCCAGTACTTC. V is TRBV4-1 and J is TRBJ2-5, with D possibly being TRBD1 or TRBD2 (6 bases each). Germline loops: CDR1 MGHRA, CDR2 YSYEKL. The V gene lost 1 base and the J gene lost 2 bases, with 14 bases spanning the gap. The CDR3 runs to 16 residues.

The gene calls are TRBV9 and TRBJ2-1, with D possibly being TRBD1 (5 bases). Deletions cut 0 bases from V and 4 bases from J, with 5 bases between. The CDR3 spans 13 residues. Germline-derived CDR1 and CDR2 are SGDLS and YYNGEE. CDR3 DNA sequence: TGTGCCAGCAGCGTAGGACAGTACAATGAGCAGTTCTTC. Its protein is CASSVGQYNEQFF.

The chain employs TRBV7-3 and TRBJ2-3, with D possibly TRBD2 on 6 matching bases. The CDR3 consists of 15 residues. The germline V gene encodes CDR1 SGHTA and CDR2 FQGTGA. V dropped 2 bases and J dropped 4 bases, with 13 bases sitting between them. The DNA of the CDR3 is TGTGCCAGCAGCTTATTGCCCGGGAGTCCAGATACGCAGTATTTT. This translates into CASSLLPGSPDTQYF.

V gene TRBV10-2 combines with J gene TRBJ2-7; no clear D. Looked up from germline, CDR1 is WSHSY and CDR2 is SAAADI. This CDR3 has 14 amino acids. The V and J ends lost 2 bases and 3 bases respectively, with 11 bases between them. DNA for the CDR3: TGCGCCAGCAGTGAGGTTGGCAGATACTACGAGCAGTACTTC. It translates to CASSEVGRYYEQYF.

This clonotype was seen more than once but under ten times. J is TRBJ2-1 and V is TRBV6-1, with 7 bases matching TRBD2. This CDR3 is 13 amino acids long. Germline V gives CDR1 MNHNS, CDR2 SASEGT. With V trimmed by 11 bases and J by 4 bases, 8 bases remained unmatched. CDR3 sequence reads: CASRASGYNEQFF. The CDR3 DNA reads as TGTGCCTCCCGGGCTAGCGGTTACAATGAGCAGTTCTTC.

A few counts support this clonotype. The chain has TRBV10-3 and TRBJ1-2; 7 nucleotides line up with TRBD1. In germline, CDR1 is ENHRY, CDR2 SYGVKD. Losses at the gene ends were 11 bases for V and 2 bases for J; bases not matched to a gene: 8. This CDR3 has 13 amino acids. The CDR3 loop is CAAGQQQNYGYTF. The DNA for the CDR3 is TGTGCCGCGGGACAGCAACAAAACTATGGCTACACCTTC.

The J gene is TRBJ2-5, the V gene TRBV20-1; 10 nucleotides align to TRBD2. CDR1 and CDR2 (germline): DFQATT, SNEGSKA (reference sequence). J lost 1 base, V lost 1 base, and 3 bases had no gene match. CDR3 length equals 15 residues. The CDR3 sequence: CSARVRTSGQETQYF. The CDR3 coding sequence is TGCAGTGCTAGAGTTCGGACTAGCGGCCAAGAGACCCAGTACTTC.

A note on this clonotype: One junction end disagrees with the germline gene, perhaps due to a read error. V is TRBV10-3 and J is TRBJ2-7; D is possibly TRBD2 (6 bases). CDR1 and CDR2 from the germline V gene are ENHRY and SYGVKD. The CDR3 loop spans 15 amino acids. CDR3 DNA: TGTACCATCAGTGGGGGACTTCAAACCAGGAACGAGCAGTACTTC. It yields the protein CTISGGLQTRNEQYF.